This T cell receptor (beta chain) was sequenced for a study of blood T cell repertoires in COVID-19 (dated by TCRdb to between 2020 and 2021). Looking at the study overall: The collaborator samples originated in the United States, Italy and Spain and spanned the acute and convalescent phases of COVID-19. The prospective study material was composed of cDNA or gDNA derived from T cells, B-cell-depleted T cells, or PBMCs. Subjects who had been exposed to COVID-19, were actively infected with it, or had recovered from it provided the deeply sampled blood TCRbeta repertoires that made up the dataset. The repertoires were released in a freely available public database intended as a resource for research on the immune response to SARS-CoV-2. The samples were drawn from two sources: the first 160 participants of the ongoing ImmuneRACE study, and fewer than 1,500 subjects contributed by 6 global collaborators. Sample metadata almost always included a de-identified subject ID, COVID-19 status, age in years and sex. Where available, HLA class I and class II types were obtained from metadata supplied by the sample provider rather than from assay-based typing. Broader findings and caveats from the paper: The quantity of clinical and demographic metadata differed by source and by participant and was supplied without curation.

One collaborating source in Seattle enrolled patients while the patients were actively infected and followed the patients over time throughout the course of disease. Each collaborating institution followed its own protocols to collect whole blood in K2EDTA tubes. For TCRbeta analysis, collaborators shipped samples in one of three forms: frozen whole blood, isolated PBMCs, or DNA extracted from either of those sample types. V lost 2 bases and J lost 6 bases; the stretch between them is 19 bases long. From the cysteine up to the phenylalanine, the CDR3 has a length of 16 residues. CDR3 DNA is the only sequence kept; it has 48 bases, read in frame from the first base. The germline V gene gives CDR1 as MNHEY and CDR2 as SVGEGT. The immunoSEQ Assay, a bias-controlled multiplex PCR, was used to amplify TCRbeta CDR3 regions from genomic DNA. The study's processing was this. The number of nucleated cells in each sample was estimated by amplification of reference gene primers within the assay. To quantify the absolute abundance of each unique TCRbeta CDR3 rearrangement, sequence reads were collapsed and filtered. Productive Simpson clonality was computed per sample as the square root of Simpson's diversity index over productive rearrangements. TCRdb retrieved this table from immuneACCESS and kept in-frame rearrangements only. Not all clones are present; in checked studies, unresolved V genes account for under half, and no reason is known for the remainder. The D gene and trimming were derived from the DNA, and the V and J assignments and clone size from that table. Here the sample has fewer than 300,000 clones; 84% occur a single time. Of the sample, 15% to 17% is held by the ten largest clones.

As regards this clone: Its antigen remains unidentified. Per-nucleotide qualities are absent, and no much larger clonotype sits a single base away.

This TCR came from a person aged 70 to 85 with COVID-19, enrolled during active disease. This receptor chain uses TRBV6-2 or TRBV6-3 and TRBJ1-2, and perhaps TRBD1 as D gene, on 5 matching bases. Sequenced input: peripheral blood. The sequenced DNA is TGTGCCAGCAGTTACGGTGATCCAGGGTTGGGGCATGGCTACACCTTC. This is translated as CASSYGDPGLGHGYTF.